The clone carrying this T cell receptor beta chain was seen a handful of times. The CDR3 runs to 14 residues. Looked up from germline, CDR1 is SGHRS and CDR2 is YFSETQ. V lost 4 bases to trimming and J lost 0 bases, with 8 bases between them. The data belong to a study of T-cell memory formation after mild COVID-19. TCRdb itself ran the 5' RACE reads through MiXCR, one entry per CDR3 protein. The table has approximately 300,000 distinct CDR3 sequences, 15% to 20% seen once. The receptor was derived from a man aged 18-30 years who had mild COVID-19 (a few samples of this study predate the infection). Cell type and time point are not known. The sample taken for sequencing was PBMCs or a T cell subset sorted from them (not recorded which). The chain is built from TRBV5-1 and TRBJ2-1; D tentatively fits TRBD1 or TRBD2 (5 bases each). The CDR3 sequence: CASSEGSSYNEQFF. The CDR3 DNA is TGCGCCAGCAGCGAGGGGAGCTCCTACAATGAGCAGTTCTTC.